This T cell receptor beta chain was identified during a study of T-cell reconstitution after alpha-beta-depleted transplantation in children. The library targeted TCRbeta and was prepared with unique molecular identifiers. MiXCR was run by TCRdb on the PCR reads, yielding one entry per CDR3 protein. The top ten hold roughly 28% of the sample, which has about 980,000 distinct CDR3 sequences, less than 30% seen once. The CDR3 extends over 13 amino acids. V lost 4 bases, J lost 9 bases, and 14 bases lay in between. Germline V lookup: CDR1 SGHRS, CDR2 YFSETQ. This material consisted of PBMCs, mostly from graft donor cells, taken 360 days after TCRalphabeta/CD19-depleted stem cell transplant. J is TRBJ2-1 and V is TRBV5-1; D is undetermined. The receptor's source is a boy younger than two who had a stem cell transplant for SCID, so the T cells may come from the graft donor. The CDR3 bases are TGCGCCAGCAGCCCGGCGGAGTCTGGTGAGCAGTTCTTC. Residues: CASSPAESGEQFF.